This TCR beta chain is from a study of T cell responses to AZD1222 COVID-19 vaccine. The CDR3 is 15 amino acids. Germline V gene data show CDR1 as SGHTA and CDR2 as FQGNSA. V was clipped by 5 bases and J by 1 base, with 11 bases between them. Here immunoSEQ multiplex PCR was the method, and the copy in TCRdb shows in-frame clones only, minus some. The table has about 100,000 clones, approximately 86% seen once; the top ten hold less than 4%. The rearrangement uses TRBV7-2 and TRBJ1-4, with a tentative D call TRBD1 (5 bases). The starting material was peripheral blood, obtained 28 days after the second dose of the MenACWY control vaccine. The receptor was isolated from an adult who received the MenACWY meningococcal vaccine as a control. CDR3 sequence: CASSQQQGTNEKLFF. In nucleotides, the CDR3 is TGTGCCAGCAGCCAGCAGCAGGGAACTAATGAAAAACTGTTTTTT.